The 23 T cell receptor beta chains presented below share a single source sample, sequenced in a study of CD8 T cells in ankylosing spondylitis. No antigens are known for them. Overall study results and limits: Seemingly characteristic of ankylosing spondylitis blood was a TCR beta motif consisting of roughly 8 highly homologous variants.

TCRdb redid the calling of the 5' RACE reads with MiXCR, one entry per CDR3 protein. The data show fewer than 450,000 distinct CDR3 sequences, with 17% seen just once and just over 1% held by the top ten. Sequenced material: blood, either unsorted or a sorted T cell fraction (not recorded which). Every receptor here comes from a male donor with ankylosing spondylitis.

V usage is TRBV28 and J usage is TRBJ1-2, with D hard to call. Germline values: CDR1 MDHEN, CDR2 SYDVKM. V was shortened by 3 bases and J by 7 bases, with 12 bases between the two germline ends. This CDR3 spans 13 amino acids. The DNA of the CDR3 is TGTGCCAGCAGTTTCCCAGTCCCGGGTGGCTACACCTTC. Its protein is CASSFPVPGGYTF.

As DNA, the CDR3 is TGTGCCAGCAGCTCGAGGTTTCCTCAAGAGACCCAGTACTTC. The encoded protein is CASSSRFPQETQYF. The J gene is TRBJ2-5, the V gene TRBV7-9; D not certain. The CDR3 has 14 amino acids. V gave up 4 bases and J gave up 2 bases, with 11 bases separating them. Germline values: CDR1 SEHNR, CDR2 FQNEAQ (reference sequence).

This clonotype was seen more than once but under ten times. The chain links TRBV6-1 to TRBJ1-6; D gene uncertain. The germline V gene encodes CDR1 MNHNS and CDR2 SASEGT. This CDR3 spans 15 amino acids. V lost 2 bases and J lost 6, with 11 bases in between. CDR3 region: CASSEREVGNSPLHF. As DNA, the CDR3 is TGTGCCAGCAGTGAAAGGGAAGTTGGTAATTCACCCCTCCACTTT.

The rearrangement uses TRBV6-2 or TRBV6-3 and TRBJ2-5; 7 bases align to TRBD2. The V gene end was trimmed by 0 bases and the J gene end by 6 bases; junction bases not matched to a gene: 4. Germline V gene data show CDR1 as MNHEY and CDR2 as SVGEGT. The CDR3 loop spans 14 amino acids. The CDR3 DNA follows: TGTGCCAGCAGTTACTCCTTAGCGGGCCAGACCCAGTACTTC. Translating it yields CASSYSLAGQTQYF.

The chain recombines TRBV4-3 with TRBJ2-7; D might be TRBD1 (6 bases). CDR1 and CDR2 from the germline V gene are LGHNA and YSLEER. The CDR3 consists of 14 residues. Trimming pared 4 bases from V and 3 bases from J, leaving 13 bases between. Here the CDR3 DNA reads TGCGCCAGCAGCCTCAAGAGGGGGATCTACGAGCAGTACTTC. Protein product: CASSLKRGIYEQYF.

The chain recombines TRBV14 with TRBJ2-1, with 9 bases fitting TRBD1. J was trimmed by 4 bases and V by 2 bases; bases with no gene match: 6. CDR1 is SGHDN, CDR2 FVKESK, per germline. This CDR3 has 16 residues. The CDR3 reads CASSQSGDRAYNEQFF. CDR3 bases: TGTGCCAGCAGCCAATCGGGGGACAGGGCATACAATGAGCAGTTCTTC.

The chain is built from TRBV30 and TRBJ2-1; 8 bases match TRBD2. Germline V gene lookup returns CDR1 GTSNPN and CDR2 SVGIG (reference sequence). The CDR3 is 14 amino acids. The J segment lost 5 bases and the V segment lost 1 base, leaving 4 bases of the junction unmatched. The CDR3 nucleotides are TGTGCCTGGAGTGCAGCGGGGGTCAACAATGAGCAGTTCTTC. Its protein product is CAWSAAGVNNEQFF.

Many counts were recorded for this clonotype. The chain links TRBV6-6 to TRBJ1-1; D gene unclear. The CDR3 extends over 14 amino acids. The germline gives CDR1 MNHNY, CDR2 SVGAGI (reference sequence). Deletions cut 7 bases from V and 0 bases from J, with 12 bases between. The CDR3 reads CASNSLILNTEAFF. The DNA for the CDR3 is TGTGCCAGCAATTCACTGATTTTGAACACTGAAGCTTTCTTT.

Many counts were recorded for this clonotype. Here the CDR3 reads CASSWGLAGTYEQYF. The DNA for the CDR3 is TGTGCCAGCAGCTGGGGACTAGCGGGAACCTACGAGCAGTACTTC. The chain carries TRBV12-3 or TRBV12-4 and TRBJ2-7, with TRBD2 matching over 13 bases. This CDR3 comprises 15 residues. The trim removed 6 bases at V and 2 bases at J, leaving 4 bases unmatched.

This clonotype was seen a few times. J is TRBJ1-1 and V is TRBV2; D remains ambiguous. Germline loops: CDR1 SNHLY, CDR2 FYNNEI. The CDR3 extends over 14 amino acids. V dropped 4 bases and J dropped 1 base, with 10 bases sitting between them. The CDR3 protein is CASSVEPQNTEAFF. As DNA, the CDR3 is TGTGCCAGCAGTGTAGAACCACAGAACACTGAAGCTTTCTTT.

The sample holds many counts of this clonotype. This sequence joins TRBV10-3 and TRBJ1-2; TRBD1 might be the D (5 bases). Trimming left V 4 bases short and J 5 bases short, with 11 bases between. CDR1 is ENHRY and CDR2 is SYGVKD in the germline V gene. This CDR3 comprises 13 residues. The CDR3 DNA reads TGTGCCATCAGTGGGGACCGTGGGTATGGCTACACCTTC. It encodes CAISGDRGYGYTF.

This clonotype occurred a few times. The J gene is TRBJ2-7, the V gene TRBV3-1; no clear D gene. The V end was cut by 0 bases, the J end by 5 bases, with 11 bases between. The CDR3 contains 14 residues. Per germline, CDR1 LGHDT and CDR2 YNNKEL (reference sequence). The CDR3 DNA follows: TGTGCCAGCAGCCAAGATAGGTGGCGTCACGAGCAGTACTTC. Amino acid sequence: CASSQDRWRHEQYF.

The chain links TRBV24-1 to TRBJ2-3; 10 positions match TRBD1. Germline trimming cut 9 bases from V and 1 base from J; bases unmatched to any gene: 3. CDR1 KGHDR and CDR2 SFDVKD come from the germline V gene. This CDR3 is built from 14 residues. CDR3 residues: CATGTGEGTDTQYF. For the CDR3, the DNA is TGTGCCACCGGGACAGGGGAAGGCACAGATACGCAGTATTTT.

V is TRBV14 and J is TRBJ2-1; D tentatively reads TRBD1 or TRBD2 (5 bases each). The germline CDR1 and CDR2 sequences are SGHDN and FVKESK. The CDR3 length is 17 residues. Trimming cost V 2 bases and J 8 bases, with 22 bases left between them. In DNA form, the CDR3 reads TGTGCCAGCAGCCAAACCCTACTTGGGCTCAAGGGACATGAGCAGTTCTTC. Its translation: CASSQTLLGLKGHEQFF.

The CDR3 spells CASSQGGGGAVYGYTF. CDR3 in DNA: TGTGCCAGCAGCCAAGGGGGTGGGGGCGCCGTCTATGGCTACACCTTC. The V and J genes are TRBV4-2 and TRBJ1-2; weak D call: TRBD1 (6 bases). Trimming took 1 base from V and 4 from J, leaving 16 bases between them. Germline V gives CDR1 LGHNA, CDR2 YNFKEQ. This CDR3 comprises 16 residues.

This clonotype came up a few times. The chain couples TRBV6-1 to TRBJ2-7; the match to TRBD1 covers 7 bases. Germline V CDR1 and CDR2: MNHNS, SASEGT. After removal of 4 bases from V and 5 bases from J, the junction contained 2 bases not matched to a gene. The CDR3 consists of 12 residues. The CDR3 sequence is CASSGTGNEQYF. DNA for the CDR3: TGTGCCAGCAGTGGGACAGGTAACGAGCAGTACTTC.

In this sample, this clonotype turned up a few times. The DNA for the CDR3 is TGTGCCAGCAGCCATGCCGGGACTAGCGGGGAGGGAATATCAGCCAATGAGCAGTTCTTC. Protein product: CASSHAGTSGEGISANEQFF. The genes are TRBV4-2 and TRBJ2-1; TRBD2 aligns across 13 bases. After removal of 3 bases from V and 6 bases from J, the junction contained 17 bases not matched to a gene. Looked up from germline, CDR1 is LGHNA and CDR2 is YNFKEQ. This CDR3 comprises 20 residues.

The chain carries TRBV5-6 and TRBJ2-2; 8 nucleotides line up with TRBD1. Germline values: CDR1 SGHDT, CDR2 YYEEEE. The J segment lost 0 bases and the V segment lost 0 bases, leaving 10 bases of the junction unmatched. CDR3 length equals 19 residues. The CDR3 DNA sequence: TGTGCCAGCAGCTTGGGTACTGGACAGGGCTACGCGAACACCGGGGAGCTGTTTTTT. Encoded protein: CASSLGTGQGYANTGELFF.

This clonotype was detected a few times. The chain uses TRBV5-1 and TRBJ1-6; weak D call: TRBD1 (6 bases). The CDR3 has 15 amino acids. Germline V lookup: CDR1 SGHRS, CDR2 YFSETQ. The V gene lost 0 bases and the J gene lost 6 bases, with 10 bases spanning the gap. Written as DNA, the CDR3 is TGCGCCAGCAGCTTGGCAGCAGGGGTTAATTCACCCCTCCACTTT. This translates into CASSLAAGVNSPLHF.

J is TRBJ2-1 and V is TRBV7-2; no clear D gene. Per germline, CDR1 SGHTA and CDR2 FQGNSA. The CDR3 length is 14 residues. Trimming removed 6 bases from V and 0 bases from J, with 9 bases in between. CDR3 residues: CASSHLSSYNEQFF. The CDR3 nucleotides read TGTGCCAGCAGTCACCTTAGCTCCTACAATGAGCAGTTCTTC.

This clonotype appeared many times. The V call is TRBV27, the J call TRBJ1-5; 7 nucleotides agree with TRBD1. Trimming at V came to 6 bases and at J to 4 bases, leaving 9 bases not matched to a gene. Germline V CDR1 and CDR2: MNHEY, SMNVEV (reference sequence). This CDR3 is built from 15 residues. The CDR3 nucleotides are TGTGCCAGCAGGCTAAACAGGGGTTCGAATCAGCCCCAGCATTTT. This codes for CASRLNRGSNQPQHF.

The V call is TRBV30, the J call TRBJ2-7; D tentatively reads TRBD1 or TRBD2 (6 bases each). This CDR3 has 13 amino acids. The V gene lost 4 bases and the J gene lost 5 bases, with 15 bases spanning the gap. The germline V gene has CDR1 GTSNPN and CDR2 SVGIG (reference sequence). CDR3 sequence: CAWNPGAKDEQYF. In DNA, the CDR3 is TGTGCCTGGAATCCGGGGGCTAAAGACGAGCAGTACTTC.

V and J are TRBV6-1 and TRBJ2-2; 15 bases map to TRBD2. Germline V CDR1 and CDR2: MNHNS, SASEGT. V gave up 5 bases and J gave up 5 bases; unmatched junction bases: 6. The CDR3 is made up of 17 amino acids. The CDR3 loop reads CASSRTSGRANTGELFF. CDR3 in DNA: TGTGCCAGCAGTCGGACTAGCGGGAGGGCTAATACCGGGGAGCTGTTTTTT.